Each of the 27 T cell receptor beta chains below was sequenced from the same sample in a study of T-cell memory formation after mild COVID-19. A single record per CDR3 protein comes from TCRdb applying MiXCR to the 5' RACE reads. Of about 150,000 distinct CDR3 sequences listed, approximately 15% were seen once; the top ten hold roughly 15%. Specimen: PBMCs or a T cell subset sorted from them (not recorded which). These TCRs come from an adult woman who had mild COVID-19 (a few samples of this study predate the infection). Cell type and time point are not known.

This chain uses TRBV27 with TRBJ2-1, with unresolved D. V was clipped by 4 bases and J by 7 bases, with 5 bases between them. Germline V lookup: CDR1 MNHEY, CDR2 SMNVEV (reference sequence). The CDR3 covers 11 residues. The CDR3 bases are TGTGCCAGCAGTTCCCGTAATGAGCAGTTCTTC. The encoded protein is CASSSRNEQFF.

This clonotype was found a few times. V and J are TRBV6-6 and TRBJ2-7; D unresolved. V gave up 2 bases and J gave up 5 bases, with 13 bases separating them. The CDR3 runs to 14 residues. From germline, CDR1 is MNHNY and CDR2 SVGAGI (reference sequence). As DNA, the CDR3 is TGTGCCAGCAGTTACCGAGTGGAACGCCACGAGCAGTACTTC. This sequence encodes CASSYRVERHEQYF.

This clonotype has more than one count but fewer than ten. The rearrangement uses TRBV6-2 or TRBV6-3 and TRBJ2-7; a weak D match, TRBD2 (5 bases). The V end was cut by 6 bases, the J end by 0 bases, with 6 bases between. CDR1 MNHEY and CDR2 SVGEGT come from the germline V gene. CDR3 length equals 12 residues. CDR3 sequence: CASRGVSYEQYF. The CDR3 DNA sequence: TGTGCCAGCAGGGGAGTCTCCTACGAGCAGTACTTC.

This clonotype was counted between two and nine times. V is TRBV15 and J is TRBJ2-1; D not resolved. CDR3 length: 18 residues. Germline V gene data show CDR1 as LNHNV and CDR2 as YYDKDF (reference sequence). Trimming took 3 bases from V and 0 from J, leaving 18 bases between them. CDR3 bases: TGTGCCACCAGCAGCGCAGCCCAATGGGCGAGCTCCTACAATGAGCAGTTCTTC. Translation gives CATSSAAQWASSYNEQFF.

This clonotype was detected a few times. The genes are TRBV30 and TRBJ1-5, with no clear D. Germline-derived CDR1 and CDR2 are GTSNPN and SVGIG (reference sequence). V gave up 0 bases and J gave up 4 bases, with 10 bases separating them. The CDR3 length is 14 residues. CDR3 region: CAWSVLDKNQPQHF. CDR3 bases: TGTGCCTGGAGTGTACTTGACAAAAATCAGCCCCAGCATTTT.

V gene TRBV5-6 combines with J gene TRBJ1-2; D is undetermined. CDR3 length: 17 amino acids. With 0 bases removed from V and 0 bases from J, the gap between germline ends came to 15 bases. Per the germline V gene, CDR1 is SGHDT and CDR2 is YYEEEE. The CDR3 loop is CASSLDGLSFANYGYTF. The DNA of the CDR3 is TGTGCCAGCAGCTTGGACGGGCTCTCATTTGCTAACTATGGCTACACCTTC.

A few counts support this clonotype. The chain employs TRBV6-1 and TRBJ1-2; perhaps TRBD1 as D (6 bases). Trimming pared 6 bases from V and 6 bases from J, leaving 20 bases between. Per the germline V gene, CDR1 is MNHNS and CDR2 is SASEGT. This CDR3 has 15 residues. CDR3 sequence: CASRHTGTQVDGYTF. CDR3 coding DNA: TGTGCCAGCAGACACACCGGGACACAAGTGGATGGCTACACCTTC.

This clonotype has more than one count but fewer than ten. CDR3 amino acids: CASSYGTGATDTQYF. Here the CDR3 DNA reads TGTGCCAGCAGCTACGGGACAGGGGCCACAGATACGCAGTATTTT. This chain joins TRBV7-9 and TRBJ2-3; 10 bases are shared with TRBD1. The CDR3 covers 15 residues. Germline CDR1 reads SEHNR; CDR2 reads FQNEAQ (reference sequence). With V trimmed by 4 bases and J by 2 bases, 3 bases remained unmatched.

This clonotype was seen only a few times. The chain is built from TRBV7-2 and TRBJ2-3, with D unclear. V gave up 4 bases and J gave up 9 bases, with 11 bases separating them. The CDR3 spans 12 residues. Germline V lookup: CDR1 SGHTA, CDR2 FQGNSA. CDR3 in amino acids: CASSSLFHTQYF. The CDR3 DNA sequence: TGTGCCAGCAGCTCACTTTTCCACACGCAGTATTTT.

This clonotype was counted only a few times. V is TRBV27 and J is TRBJ2-3; 8 nucleotides agree with TRBD1. CDR1 is MNHEY, CDR2 SMNVEV, per germline (reference sequence). The junction had 9 bases not matched to a gene; V was cut back by 6 bases and J by 4 bases. This CDR3 spans 15 amino acids. CDR3 amino acids: CASSLRGQGSDTQYF. The CDR3 nucleotides read TGTGCCAGCAGCCTCAGAGGACAGGGATCAGATACGCAGTATTTT.

The chain combines TRBV7-9 with TRBJ2-7, with 10 nucleotides matching TRBD1. The CDR3 consists of 14 residues. Germline V gene data show CDR1 as SEHNR and CDR2 as FQNEAQ (reference sequence). V lost 1 base, J lost 5 bases, and 2 bases stayed unmatched. The CDR3 spells CASSLGDRGNEQYF. The CDR3 DNA follows: TGTGCCAGCAGCTTAGGGGACAGGGGCAACGAGCAGTACTTC.

The chain is built from TRBV9 and TRBJ1-1; D uncertain. Germline loops: CDR1 SGDLS, CDR2 YYNGEE. The CDR3 covers 13 residues. With 2 bases removed from V and 3 bases from J, the gap between germline ends came to 8 bases. CDR3 sequence: CASSVGSDTEAFF. CDR3 nucleotides: TGTGCCAGCAGCGTCGGGTCGGACACTGAAGCTTTCTTT.

This chain joins TRBV11-3 and TRBJ2-7, with D possibly TRBD2 on 5 matching bases. Germline V gives CDR1 SGHNT, CDR2 YENEEA. CDR3 length: 13 amino acids. The V end was cut by 6 bases, the J end by 1 base, with 10 bases between. The CDR3 coding sequence is TGTGCCAGCAGTTCAGCGGATTCCTACGAGCAGTACTTC. This encodes CASSSADSYEQYF.

The table lists this clonotype with a few counts. J is TRBJ1-5 and V is TRBV30; tentative D call: TRBD1 (5 bases). The germline V and J ends were trimmed by 1 base and 4 bases, with 8 bases remaining between them. This CDR3 has 13 amino acids. Germline CDR1 reads GTSNPN; CDR2 reads SVGIG (reference sequence). The CDR3 loop reads CAWSEQVNQPQHF. For the CDR3, the DNA is TGTGCCTGGAGTGAACAGGTGAATCAGCCCCAGCATTTT.

This clonotype appeared a few times. The chain links TRBV7-3 to TRBJ2-2, with D hard to call. The length of the CDR3 is 16 residues. Germline-derived CDR1 and CDR2 are SGHTA and FQGTGA. The germline V and J ends were trimmed by 1 base and 4 bases, with 13 bases remaining between them. CDR3 region: CASSLKARMSTGELFF. The CDR3 DNA reads TGTGCCAGCAGCTTAAAGGCGCGGATGAGCACCGGGGAGCTGTTTTTT.

This clonotype was seen only a few times. This chain joins TRBV19 and TRBJ2-1, with TRBD2 identical over 8 bases. The length of the CDR3 is 14 residues. In germline, CDR1 is LNHDA, CDR2 SQIVND (reference sequence). V trimming: 9 bases; J trimming: 6 bases; junction bases outside the gene matches: 10. DNA of the CDR3: TGTGCCAGAGGGGGGGCGGGAGGTCTCAATGAGCAGTTCTTC. This sequence encodes CARGGAGGLNEQFF.

As for this clonotype: This may arise from a read error, as a much more abundant clone is one base away. J is TRBJ2-1 and V is TRBV5-1; TRBD1 is a possible D gene (6 bases). The V gene's germline CDR1 is SGHRS and CDR2 YFSETQ. Trimming took 7 bases from V and 7 from J, leaving 21 bases between them. The CDR3 contains 15 residues. DNA for the CDR3: TGCGCCAGCTACGTGGGGGCCGATCCCAGAAATGAGCAGTTCTTC. Its protein product is CASYVGADPRNEQFF.

A few counts support this clonotype. The V call is TRBV12-3 or TRBV12-4, the J call TRBJ2-7; D ambiguous. The CDR3 runs 14 residues. V lost 3 bases and J lost 2, with 11 bases in between. CDR3 nucleotide sequence: TGTGCCAGCAGTTTGGACCAGGCGGCCTACGAGCAGTACTTC. Protein sequence: CASSLDQAAYEQYF.

The chain has TRBV27 and TRBJ2-3, with TRBD2 identical over 7 bases. The CDR3 extends over 17 amino acids. Losses at the gene ends were 8 bases for V and 0 bases for J; bases not matched to a gene: 14. Germline V gene lookup returns CDR1 MNHEY and CDR2 SMNVEV (reference sequence). CDR3 amino acids: CASSGGFLSSSTDTQYF. The DNA of the CDR3 is TGTGCCAGCTCGGGGGGTTTCTTATCCTCTAGCACAGATACGCAGTATTTT.

This clonotype was seen only a few times. The chain uses TRBV29-1 and TRBJ2-2, with D tentatively TRBD2 (5 bases). Germline V gene sequence: CDR1 SQVTM, CDR2 ANQGSEA. This CDR3 comprises 15 residues. The V and J ends lost 2 bases and 4 bases respectively, with 14 bases between them. CDR3 sequence: CSVEFGVTGTGELFF. The CDR3 bases are TGCAGCGTTGAATTCGGGGTTACGGGCACCGGGGAGCTGTTTTTT.

This clonotype was counted only a few times. The conserved final phenylalanine or tryptophan is absent from the CDR3, which likely points to a read error. Because the CDR3's place on the DNA is in doubt, the DNA is left out and the CDR3 is given as listed by TCRdb. The chain is built from TRBV20-1 and TRBJ2-7; TRBD2, the table's D call, was not compared with the DNA. Per germline, CDR1 DFQATT and CDR2 SNEGSKA (reference sequence). The CDR3 length equals 10 residues, ends included. The CDR3 spells CSARAPGPST.

Only a few counts were recorded for this clonotype. The chain uses TRBV18 and TRBJ2-1; perhaps TRBD2 as D (5 bases). The CDR3 is 14 amino acids. Trimming took 3 bases from V and 8 from J, leaving 14 bases between them. Germline-derived CDR1 and CDR2 are KGHSH and LQKENI. The CDR3 loop reads CASSPFLAQDEQFF. The CDR3 DNA reads as TGTGCCAGCTCACCCTTTCTAGCTCAGGATGAGCAGTTCTTC.

This chain uses TRBV29-1 with TRBJ1-1; TRBD1 agrees at 8 bases. Germline trimming cut 6 bases from V and 1 base from J; bases unmatched to any gene: 4. The CDR3 has 13 residues. In germline, CDR1 is SQVTM, CDR2 ANQGSEA. CDR3 in amino acids: CSVGQGSNTEAFF. For the CDR3, the DNA is TGCAGCGTAGGACAGGGTTCGAACACTGAAGCTTTCTTT.

The chain is built from TRBV19 and TRBJ2-7; D uncertain. Germline V gene data show CDR1 as LNHDA and CDR2 as SQIVND (reference sequence). This CDR3 is 13 amino acids long. V dropped 6 bases and J dropped 5 bases, with 14 bases sitting between them. In DNA, the CDR3 is TGTGCCAGTAGCACTTCCGGGTTGGACGAGCAGTACTTC. It yields the protein CASSTSGLDEQYF.

CDR3 loop: CASSPLPGQQETQYF. The CDR3 DNA follows: TGCGCCAGCAGCCCGTTACCGGGACAGCAAGAGACCCAGTACTTC. J is TRBJ2-5 and V is TRBV4-1; 7 bases agree with TRBD1. Germline lookup yields CDR1 MGHRA and CDR2 YSYEKL. The V and J ends lost 4 bases and 2 bases, in that order; junction bases with no gene match: 7. The CDR3 totals 15 residues.

The chain joins TRBV7-2 to TRBJ2-1; 10 nucleotides align to TRBD2. The V gene end was trimmed by 1 base and the J gene end by 5 bases; junction bases not matched to a gene: 5. The CDR3 contains 16 residues. The V gene's germline CDR1 is SGHTA and CDR2 FQGNSA. CDR3 loop: CASSLVGSGRDNEQFF. Here the CDR3 DNA reads TGTGCCAGCAGCTTAGTAGGGAGCGGGAGGGACAATGAGCAGTTCTTC.

The chain recombines TRBV6-6 with TRBJ2-5, with 8 bases lining up with TRBD1. This CDR3 contains 16 residues. V lost 2 bases to trimming and J lost 5 bases; unmatched junction nucleotides: 10. Per the germline V gene, CDR1 is MNHNY and CDR2 is SVGAGI (reference sequence). The CDR3 sequence is CASSYAGQGLGETQYF. The CDR3 DNA follows: TGTGCCAGCAGTTACGCCGGACAGGGTTTAGGGGAGACCCAGTACTTC.